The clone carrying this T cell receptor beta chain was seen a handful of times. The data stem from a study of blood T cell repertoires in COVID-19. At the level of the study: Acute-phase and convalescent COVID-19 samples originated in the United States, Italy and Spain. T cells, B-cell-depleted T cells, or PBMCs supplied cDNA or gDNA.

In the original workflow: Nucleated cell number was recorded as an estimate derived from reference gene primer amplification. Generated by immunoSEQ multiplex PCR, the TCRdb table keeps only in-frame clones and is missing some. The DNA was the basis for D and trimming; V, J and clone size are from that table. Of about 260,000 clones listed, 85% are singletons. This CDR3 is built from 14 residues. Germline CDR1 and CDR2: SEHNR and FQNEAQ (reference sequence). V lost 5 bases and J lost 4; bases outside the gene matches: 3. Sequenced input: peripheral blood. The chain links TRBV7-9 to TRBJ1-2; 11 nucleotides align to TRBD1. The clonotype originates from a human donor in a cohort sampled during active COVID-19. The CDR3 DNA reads TGTGCCAGCAGCGTAGGACAGGGGGCCTATGGCTACACCTTC. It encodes CASSVGQGAYGYTF.